The sequence of this T cell receptor beta chain was determined in a study of blood T cell repertoires in COVID-19 (dated by TCRdb to about 2020). Background for the entire study: Samples from collaborators originated in the United States, Italy and Spain and spanned both the acute and convalescent phases of COVID-19. The prospective study material was composed of cDNA or gDNA derived from T cells, B-cell-depleted T cells, or PBMCs. Deeply sampled blood TCRbeta repertoires from subjects exposed to, actively infected with, or recovered from COVID-19 were included in the dataset. The repertoires were released in a freely available public database intended as a resource for research on the immune response to SARS-CoV-2. The samples were drawn from the first 160 participants of the ongoing ImmuneRACE study and from 1,254 subjects provided by 6 global collaborators. A de-identified subject ID, COVID-19 status, age in years and sex were almost always included in the sample metadata. Where available, HLA class I and class II types were obtained from metadata supplied by the sample provider rather than from assay-based typing. Study-level results and caveats: How much clinical and demographic metadata was included differed by source and by participant, and the metadata was provided uncurated.

With regard to this clone: Its recognized antigen is unknown. No base-level quality is on record; no much larger clone is a single base apart.

Each collaborating institution followed its own protocols to collect whole blood in K2EDTA tubes. For TCRbeta analysis, collaborators shipped samples in one of three forms: frozen whole blood, isolated PBMCs, or DNA extracted from either of those sample types. TCRbeta CDR3 regions were amplified from genomic DNA using the immunoSEQ Assay, a bias-controlled multiplex PCR. Concerning the study's data processing: The number of nucleated cells in each sample was estimated by amplification of reference gene primers within the assay. To quantify the absolute abundance of each unique TCRbeta CDR3 rearrangement, sequence reads were collapsed and filtered. For each sample, productive Simpson clonality was calculated by taking the square root of Simpson's diversity index across productive rearrangements. The immuneACCESS repertoire file appears here via TCRdb, limited to in-frame rearrangements. These files lack a portion of the clones; in checked studies, under half of the deficit traces to unresolved V genes, and the cause of the others is not known. The V and J calls and the clone size are those of that table, but D and trimming were determined from the DNA. The sample table shows 90,000 to 130,000 clones, and about 88% are seen once. The ten biggest clones cover roughly 2.3% of the sample.

The germline V gene supplies CDR1 KGHSY and CDR2 FQNENV. The V end gives up 6 bases and the J end 7 bases, leaving 8 bases in the junction not matched to a gene. From cysteine to phenylalanine, the CDR3 is 14 amino acids long. Just CDR3 DNA is preserved here, 42 bases in frame from base 1. Sequencing was performed on peripheral blood. The receptor chain draws on TRBV16 and TRBJ1-3; 8 junctional bases match TRBD1. This clonotype originated in a human donor in a cohort sampled during active COVID-19. The nucleotide sequence reads TGTGCCAGCAGTCGTGACAGGGGATGGAACACCATATATTTT. Its protein reads: CASSRDRGWNTIYF.